The present T cell receptor (beta chain) was sequenced within a study of shared clonotypes between healthy human individuals. Study-level results: The naive CD4 repertoires of a handful of donors were compared, and around 4.7% of clonotypes were shared. Unshared clonotypes carried lower generation probabilities than those common to all four donors.

The CDR3 extends over 16 amino acids. CDR1 and CDR2 from the germline V gene are SSHAT and FNYEAQ (reference sequence). Each sample came from a Caucasian adult donor living in Nashville, Tennessee. Only in-frame clones appear in the TCRdb table, and some are missing; sequencing was by immunoSEQ multiplex PCR. This table has about 1 million clones, about 80% appearing once. As regards this clone: Its antigen is still unknown. Sequence at one end of the junction differs from germline and may be a read error.

Material: memory CD4+ T cells sorted from blood. Subset here: CD45RA-negative fraction. The sequence derives from a man between 18 and 29 years old in good health. The chain links TRBV7-7 to TRBJ2-3; D remains ambiguous. CDR3 bases: TGTGCTAGCAGACGGCCAGCCTCGAAGGGCACAGATACGCAGTATTTT. Protein sequence: CASRRPASKGTDTQYF.